The rows below give T cell receptor beta chains drawn from one sample of a study of blood T cell repertoires in COVID-19. The protocol was immunoSEQ multiplex PCR, while the TCRdb copy is restricted to in-frame clones and leaves out a portion. Here the sample spans roughly 380,000 clones, about 90% being singletons. The specimen sequenced was PBMCs or T cells enriched from blood (not recorded which). The receptors originated from a woman between 25 and 40 years old who had recovered from COVID-19. Both conserved end residues are part of each CDR3. The order of the fields is J gene, V gene, clone size, D gene, CDR3 protein, CDR3 DNA. A D gene is named only where the DNA matches it firmly. Clone size is not always given. Where it is, it says once, few, many or a class for expanded clones.

J: TRBJ1-2; V: TRBV25-1; size: .; D: TRBD1; CDR3: CASSEPGQGYYTF; DNA: TGTGCCAGCAGTGAACCGGGACAGGGGTACTACACCTTC
J: TRBJ1-2; V: TRBV19; size: .; D: .; CDR3: CASSMGGARGYTF; DNA: TGTGCCAGTAGTATGGGAGGGGCGCGTGGCTACACCTTC
J: TRBJ1-4; V: TRBV5-5; size: .; D: TRBD1; CDR3: CASSDRATNEKLFF; DNA: TGTGCCAGCAGCGACAGGGCAACTAATGAAAAACTGTTTTTT
J: TRBJ1-5; V: TRBV19; size: once; D: .; CDR3: CASSHPRGSNQPQHF; DNA: TGTGCCAGTAGTCACCCCAGGGGTAGCAATCAGCCCCAGCATTTT
J: TRBJ2-1; V: TRBV4-1; size: .; D: TRBD2; CDR3: CASSQGRLAGGRNNEQFF; DNA: TGCGCCAGCAGCCAAGGCCGACTAGCGGGGGGGCGCAACAATGAGCAGTTCTTC
J: TRBJ1-2; V: TRBV6-5; size: .; D: .; CDR3: CASRGGTGYYGYTF; DNA: TGTGCCAGCAGGGGGGGTACAGGTTACTATGGCTACACCTTC
J: TRBJ2-1; V: TRBV11-3; size: .; D: .; CDR3: CASSLDQSGSASYNEQFF; DNA: TGTGCCAGCAGCTTAGATCAGAGCGGAAGCGCCTCCTACAATGAGCAGTTCTTC
J: TRBJ2-2; V: TRBV9; size: .; D: .; CDR3: CASSVEHPNTGELFF; DNA: TGTGCCAGCAGCGTAGAACACCCGAACACCGGGGAGCTGTTTTTT
J: TRBJ1-6; V: TRBV2; size: .; D: .; CDR3: CASSGTMNSPLHF; DNA: TGTGCCAGCAGCGGGACAATGAATTCACCCCTCCACTTT
J: TRBJ2-3; V: TRBV2; size: .; D: TRBD2; CDR3: CASPPRAGGDLSTDTQYF; DNA: TGTGCCAGCCCCCCGCGAGCGGGAGGGGACCTTAGCACAGATACGCAGTATTTT
J: TRBJ1-2; V: TRBV7-2; size: .; D: TRBD1; CDR3: CASSSRDRGRPYGYTF; DNA: TGTGCCAGCAGCTCCCGGGACAGGGGGCGCCCCTATGGCTACACCTTC
J: TRBJ2-5; V: TRBV11-3; size: .; D: .; CDR3: CASSENSRVETQYF; DNA: TGTGCCAGCAGCGAGAACTCACGGGTGGAGACCCAGTACTTC
J: TRBJ2-7; V: TRBV5-1; size: .; D: TRBD2; CDR3: CASSVSSGRPPYEQYF; DNA: TGCGCCAGCAGCGTATCTAGCGGGAGACCTCCCTACGAGCAGTACTTC
J: TRBJ1-6; V: TRBV7-6; size: .; D: .; CDR3: CASSLDRSSPLHF; DNA: TGTGCCAGCAGCTTAGATCGCAGTTCACCCCTCCACTTT
J: TRBJ1-4; V: TRBV5-6; size: once; D: .; CDR3: CASSLAGGPELFF; DNA: TGTGCCAGCAGCTTGGCCGGGGGACCGGAACTGTTTTTT
J: TRBJ1-3; V: TRBV5-6; size: .; D: .; CDR3: CASSLGTPGNTIYF; DNA: TGTGCCAGCAGCTTGGGAACACCTGGAAACACCATATATTTT
J: TRBJ1-2; V: TRBV5-1; size: .; D: TRBD1; CDR3: CASRPTGRELHGYTF; DNA: TGCGCCAGCAGGCCGACAGGGAGAGAGTTGCATGGCTACACCTTC
J: TRBJ2-6; V: TRBV5-1; size: .; D: .; CDR3: CASSRTALSGANVLTF; DNA: TGCGCCAGCAGCAGGACAGCCTTGTCTGGGGCCAACGTCCTGACTTTC
J: TRBJ1-2; V: TRBV20-1; size: .; D: .; CDR3: CSALQGLGYTF; DNA: TGCAGTGCCCTCCAGGGACTCGGCTACACCTTC
J: TRBJ1-4; V: TRBV13; size: .; D: .; CDR3: CASSRGRGTGNEKLFF; DNA: TGTGCCAGCAGCCGGGGAAGGGGGACCGGGAATGAAAAACTGTTTTTT
J: TRBJ2-3; V: TRBV27; size: .; D: TRBD2; CDR3: CASSWRGGTDTQYF; DNA: TGTGCCAGCAGTTGGCGGGGGGGAACAGATACGCAGTATTTT
J: TRBJ1-6; V: TRBV13; size: .; D: TRBD1; CDR3: CASSARDRRVFDSPLHF; DNA: TGTGCCAGCAGCGCTCGGGACAGGCGGGTTTTTGATTCACCCCTCCACTTT
J: TRBJ2-7; V: TRBV30; size: .; D: TRBD2; CDR3: CAWKRGPPYEQYF; DNA: TGTGCCTGGAAGCGGGGGCCCCCCTACGAGCAGTACTTC
J: TRBJ2-5; V: TRBV7-8; size: .; D: TRBD2; CDR3: CASSLRSGGAQETQYF; DNA: TGTGCCAGCAGCTTAAGGAGCGGGGGGGCCCAAGAGACCCAGTACTTC
J: TRBJ1-3; V: TRBV27; size: .; D: .; CDR3: CASSLIGGPGNTIYF; DNA: TGTGCCAGCAGTTTAATTGGCGGCCCTGGAAACACCATATATTTT
J: TRBJ2-3; V: TRBV4-1; size: .; D: TRBD2; CDR3: CASSQDWSGGSTDTQYF; DNA: TGCGCCAGCAGCCAAGATTGGAGCGGGGGAAGCACAGATACGCAGTATTTT
J: TRBJ2-2; V: TRBV19; size: .; D: .; CDR3: CASSMVARVDSPGELFF; DNA: TGTGCCAGTAGTATGGTCGCCCGGGTCGATAGTCCCGGGGAGCTGTTTTTT
J: TRBJ2-7; V: TRBV11-2; size: .; D: TRBD2; CDR3: CASSFLAGENEQYF; DNA: TGTGCCAGCAGCTTCCTAGCGGGAGAAAACGAGCAGTACTTC
J: TRBJ1-4; V: TRBV6-1; size: .; D: TRBD1; CDR3: CASSEWQGAGKLFF; DNA: TGTGCCAGCAGTGAATGGCAGGGGGCGGGAAAACTGTTTTTT
J: TRBJ1-4; V: TRBV19; size: .; D: .; CDR3: CASSIQVSNEKLFF; DNA: TGTGCCAGTAGTATACAGGTATCGAATGAAAAACTGTTTTTT
J: TRBJ2-7; V: TRBV27; size: .; D: TRBD1; CDR3: CASSWDRAYEQYF; DNA: TGTGCCAGCTCCTGGGACAGAGCCTACGAGCAGTACTTC
J: TRBJ1-2; V: TRBV19; size: .; D: .; CDR3: CASTAQPQGNYGYTF; DNA: TGTGCCAGTACAGCTCAACCCCAGGGGAACTATGGCTACACCTTC
J: TRBJ2-6; V: TRBV28; size: .; D: TRBD1; CDR3: CASSFSGTVLSGANVLTF; DNA: TGTGCCAGCAGTTTCTCCGGGACAGTGCTCTCTGGGGCCAACGTCCTGACTTTC
J: TRBJ2-7; V: TRBV4-1; size: .; D: .; CDR3: CASSQGPMGGPYEQYF; DNA: TGCGCCAGCAGCCAAGGCCCCATGGGGGGGCCCTACGAGCAGTACTTC
J: TRBJ1-4; V: TRBV5-4; size: once; D: TRBD1; CDR3: CASSLGQAPNEKLFF; DNA: TGTGCCAGCAGCCTAGGACAGGCGCCGAATGAAAAACTGTTTTTT
J: TRBJ2-2; V: TRBV6-5; size: .; D: TRBD2; CDR3: CASSPGLAGELFF; DNA: TGTGCCAGCAGTCCAGGACTAGCCGGGGAGCTGTTTTTT
J: TRBJ2-1; V: TRBV5-1; size: .; D: TRBD1; CDR3: CASSKQGASSYNEQFF; DNA: TGCGCCAGCAGCAAACAGGGGGCGAGCTCCTACAATGAGCAGTTCTTC
J: TRBJ2-1; V: TRBV25-1; size: few; D: TRBD2; CDR3: CASSERLAGGPDEQFF; DNA: TGTGCCAGCAGTGAACGGCTAGCGGGGGGGCCAGATGAGCAGTTCTTC
J: TRBJ1-5; V: TRBV7-8; size: .; D: .; CDR3: CASSQRGQPQHF; DNA: TGTGCCAGCAGCCAAAGAGGGCAGCCCCAGCATTTT
J: TRBJ2-7; V: TRBV3-1/TRBV3-2; size: few; D: .; CDR3: CASSRAYEQYF; DNA: TGTGCCAGCAGCCGAGCCTACGAGCAGTACTTC
J: TRBJ2-1; V: TRBV2; size: .; D: TRBD2; CDR3: CASSEGGTRGYEQFF; DNA: TGTGCCAGCAGTGAAGGGGGGACTAGGGGCTATGAGCAGTTCTTC
J: TRBJ2-2; V: TRBV3-1/TRBV3-2; size: few; D: TRBD2; CDR3: CASSQDSSGGAGSTGELFF; DNA: TGTGCCAGCAGCCAAGATTCTAGCGGGGGGGCCGGGAGCACCGGGGAGCTGTTTTTT
J: TRBJ1-1; V: TRBV6-5; size: .; D: .; CDR3: CASSYNRGGTEAFF; DNA: TGTGCCAGCAGTTATAATAGGGGAGGCACTGAAGCTTTCTTT
J: TRBJ1-5; V: TRBV5-6; size: once; D: TRBD1; CDR3: CASSWGKGAQPQHF; DNA: TGTGCCAGCAGCTGGGGTAAGGGGGCTCAGCCCCAGCATTTT
J: TRBJ1-2; V: TRBV10-3; size: .; D: .; CDR3: CAISGGEEYGYTF; DNA: TGTGCCATCAGTGGAGGGGAGGAATATGGCTACACCTTC
J: TRBJ2-7; V: TRBV18; size: .; D: TRBD2; CDR3: CASSLLAGDRFEQYF; DNA: TGTGCCAGCTCACTATTAGCGGGAGATCGCTTCGAGCAGTACTTC
J: TRBJ1-3; V: TRBV10-3; size: .; D: .; CDR3: CAISREGTDTIYF; DNA: TGTGCCATCAGTAGGGAGGGTACTGACACCATATATTTT
J: TRBJ1-2; V: TRBV29-1; size: .; D: .; CDR3: CTLRTAYGYTF; DNA: TGCACCCTGAGGACAGCCTATGGCTACACCTTC
J: TRBJ1-1; V: TRBV10-3; size: .; D: .; CDR3: CAISDLLVSDTEAFF; DNA: TGTGCCATCAGTGACCTCCTTGTATCAGACACTGAAGCTTTCTTT
J: TRBJ1-4; V: TRBV2; size: .; D: .; CDR3: CASSERGNPQKLFF; DNA: TGTGCCAGCAGTGAGAGGGGGAACCCACAAAAACTGTTTTTT
J: TRBJ1-1; V: TRBV10-3; size: .; D: .; CDR3: CAISEATGNTEAFF; DNA: TGTGCCATCAGTGAGGCGACAGGGAACACTGAAGCTTTCTTT
J: TRBJ2-2; V: TRBV27; size: .; D: TRBD2; CDR3: CASSYLSGSSTGELFF; DNA: TGTGCCAGCAGTTATTTGAGCGGGAGCTCCACCGGGGAGCTGTTTTTT
J: TRBJ1-4; V: TRBV28; size: .; D: .; CDR3: CASALRSEKLFF; DNA: TGTGCCTCGGCCCTTAGGAGTGAAAAACTGTTTTTT
J: TRBJ2-7; V: TRBV4-2; size: .; D: TRBD2; CDR3: CASSQDVGSGSYEQYF; DNA: TGTGCCAGCAGCCAAGATGTCGGTAGCGGGAGTTACGAGCAGTACTTC
J: TRBJ2-7; V: TRBV9; size: .; D: TRBD2; CDR3: CASSRSGSSYEQYF; DNA: TGTGCCAGCAGCAGAAGCGGGAGCTCCTACGAGCAGTACTTC
J: TRBJ2-3; V: TRBV7-2; size: .; D: TRBD2; CDR3: CASSLGGTRGTDTQYF; DNA: TGTGCCAGCTCTTTGGGGGGGACTAGAGGCACAGATACGCAGTATTTT
J: TRBJ2-1; V: TRBV12-5; size: .; D: .; CDR3: CASGGIQGPHNEQFF; DNA: TGTGCTAGTGGCGGGATACAGGGCCCTCACAATGAGCAGTTCTTC
J: TRBJ1-2; V: TRBV11-2; size: .; D: TRBD1; CDR3: CASSLDRTGANYGYTF; DNA: TGTGCCAGCAGCTTAGATCGGACAGGAGCTAACTATGGCTACACCTTC